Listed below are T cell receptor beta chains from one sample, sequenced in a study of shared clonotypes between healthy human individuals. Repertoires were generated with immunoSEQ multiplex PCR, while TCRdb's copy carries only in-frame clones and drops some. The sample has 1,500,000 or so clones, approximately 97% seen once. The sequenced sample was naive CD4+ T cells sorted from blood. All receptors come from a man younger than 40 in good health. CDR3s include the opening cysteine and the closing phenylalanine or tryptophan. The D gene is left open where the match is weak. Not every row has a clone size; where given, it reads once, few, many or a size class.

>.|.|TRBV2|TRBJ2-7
TGTGCCAGTCAGGGGGGTGACCACGAGCAGTACTTC
CASQGGDHEQYF
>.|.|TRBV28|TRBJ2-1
TGTGCCAGCAGTTTAAAGGCTCTGAAGAATGAGCAGTTCTTC
CASSLKALKNEQFF
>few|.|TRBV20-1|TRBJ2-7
TGCAGTGCTCCTGGCGGCTACGAGCAGTACTTC
CSAPGGYEQYF
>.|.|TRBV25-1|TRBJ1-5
TGTGCCAGCAGTGAATTTGGGGGGAATCAGCCCCAGCATTTT
CASSEFGGNQPQHF
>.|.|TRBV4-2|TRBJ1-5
TGTGCCAGCAGCCAAGTATCAGGGGCGAGCAATCAGCCCCAGCATTTT
CASSQVSGASNQPQHF
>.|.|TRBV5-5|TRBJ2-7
TGTGCCAGCAGTCTCACTCATACCTCCTACGAGCAGTACTTC
CASSLTHTSYEQYF
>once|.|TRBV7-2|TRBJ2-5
TGTGCCAGCAGCTTATGGTTGTTATTTGAGCAAGAGACCCAGTACTTC
CASSLWLLFEQETQYF
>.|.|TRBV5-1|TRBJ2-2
TGCGCCAGCAGCGAGGTGGCGGGGGCGAACGGGGAGCTGTTTTTT
CASSEVAGANGELFF
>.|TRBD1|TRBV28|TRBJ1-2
TGTGCCAGCAGTGGATCCGGGACAGGGGGTAAAGGCTACACCTTC
CASSGSGTGGKGYTF
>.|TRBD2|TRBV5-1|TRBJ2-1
TGCGCCAGCAGCGCGCTAGCGGGGCACAATGAGCAGTTCTTC
CASSALAGHNEQFF
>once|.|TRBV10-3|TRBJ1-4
TGTGCCATCGCCAGGCGGACTAATGAAAAACTGTTTTTT
CAIARRTNEKLFF
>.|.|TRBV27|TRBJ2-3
TGTGCCAGCAGTTTATTATCGGGTTATACGCAGTATTTT
CASSLLSGYTQYF
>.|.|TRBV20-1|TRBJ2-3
TGCAGTGCTAGTGGGAGGGGGACGCAGTATTTT
CSASGRGTQYF
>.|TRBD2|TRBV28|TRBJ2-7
TGTGCCAGCAGTTTTAGGACTAGCGGGAGCCTCGGAGAGCAGTACTTC
CASSFRTSGSLGEQYF
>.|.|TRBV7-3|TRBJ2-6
TGTGCCAGCACTCCCGGGGACTCTGGGGCCAACGTCCTGACTTTC
CASTPGDSGANVLTF
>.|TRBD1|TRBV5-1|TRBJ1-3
TGCGCCAGCAGCGCGGGACAGGGCCCGTACTCTGGAAACACCATATATTTT
CASSAGQGPYSGNTIYF
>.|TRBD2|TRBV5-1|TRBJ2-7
TGCGCCAGCGCCTTCGGGACTAGCAACTACGAGCAGTACTTC
CASAFGTSNYEQYF
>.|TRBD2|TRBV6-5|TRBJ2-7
TGTGCCAGCAGTTACTTAGAGGGAGGGGTATACGAGCAGTACTTC
CASSYLEGGVYEQYF
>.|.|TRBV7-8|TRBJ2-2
TGTGCCAGCAGCTTCCCCCGCACGAGCGACAACCTGGCCGGGGAGCTGTTTTTT
CASSFPRTSDNLAGELFF
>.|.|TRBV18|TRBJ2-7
TGTGCCAGCTCACCAAACGCGGGGAGCTCCTACGAGCAGTACTTC
CASSPNAGSSYEQYF
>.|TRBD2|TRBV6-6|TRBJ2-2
TGTGCCAGCAGTTACGGACTAGCGGGAGGCCCAGGGGAGCTGTTTTTT
CASSYGLAGGPGELFF
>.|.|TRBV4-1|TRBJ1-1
TGCGCCAGCAGCCAACCTCAGGGGACAACCCAGCGGGAAGCTTTCTTT
CASSQPQGTTQREAFF
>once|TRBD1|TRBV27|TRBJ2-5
TGTGCCAGCAGTCGGAGACAGGGCATACAAGAGACCCAGTACTTC
CASSRRQGIQETQYF
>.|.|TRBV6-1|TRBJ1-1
TGTGCCAGCAGGCCCAGACCGAACACTGAAGCTTTCTTT
CASRPRPNTEAFF
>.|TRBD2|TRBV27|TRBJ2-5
TGTGCCAGCATGGGGGCTAGCGGGAAGTTAGGGACCCAGTACTTC
CASMGASGKLGTQYF
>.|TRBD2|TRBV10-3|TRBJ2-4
TGTGCCATCGGACTAGATCTAGCCAAAAACATTCAGTACTTC
CAIGLDLAKNIQYF
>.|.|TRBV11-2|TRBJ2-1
TGTGCCAGCAGCTTCCCTAACATCGGGCGCGGAGCCAATGAGCAGTTCTTC
CASSFPNIGRGANEQFF
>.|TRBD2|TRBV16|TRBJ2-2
TGTGCCAGCAGCACGGGACTAGTCACCGGGGAGCTGTTTTTT
CASSTGLVTGELFF
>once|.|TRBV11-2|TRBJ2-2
TGTGCCAGCAGTTCTATTAACGCAGGGGCCTTCGGCTCCGGGGAGCTGTTTTTT
CASSSINAGAFGSGELFF
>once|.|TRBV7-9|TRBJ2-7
TGTGCCAGCAGCGCTTCCGGGACGGACGTCTCGTACTTC
CASSASGTDVSYF
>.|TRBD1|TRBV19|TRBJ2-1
TGTGCCAGTAGTCCCCGGGACAGGTGGTCCTACAATGAGCAGTTCTTC
CASSPRDRWSYNEQFF
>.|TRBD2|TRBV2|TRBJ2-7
TGTGCCGGAACTCGGGGGGGCGCGACGCCCCATAGGCAGTACTTC
CAGTRGGATPHRQYF
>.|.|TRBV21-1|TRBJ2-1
TGTGCCAGCAGCAAATGTGGCCCGTTTGTGTTGGATGAGCAGTTCTTC
CASSKCGPFVLDEQFF
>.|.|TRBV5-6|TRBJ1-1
TGTGCCAGCAGCCGCCTACCCGGACGGCTGAACACTGAAGCTTTCTTT
CASSRLPGRLNTEAFF
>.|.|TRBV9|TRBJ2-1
TGTGCCAGCAGCGCCGGATTTGTAATGGAGCAGTTCTTC
CASSAGFVMEQFF
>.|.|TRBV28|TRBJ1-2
TGTGCAGTGGGGGGATTTCGCTACACCTTC
CAVGGFRYTF
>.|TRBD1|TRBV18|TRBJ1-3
TGTGCCAGCTCACCTAAAAAACAGGGGTTAAGAAACACCATATATTTT
CASSPKKQGLRNTIYF
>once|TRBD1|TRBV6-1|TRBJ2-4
TGTGCCAGCACTGACAGGGCGACAGCCAAAAACATTCAGTACTTC
CASTDRATAKNIQYF
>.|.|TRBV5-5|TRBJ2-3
TGTGCCAGCAGCCTCATGGGTGGAACAGATACGCAGTATTTT
CASSLMGGTDTQYF
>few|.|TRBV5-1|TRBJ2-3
TGCGCCAGCAGCTTGTCGGGTTCCGATACGCAGTATTTT
CASSLSGSDTQYF
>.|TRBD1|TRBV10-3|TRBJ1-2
TGTGCCATCAGTGTTACAGGGGGGAACTATGGCTACACCTTC
CAISVTGGNYGYTF
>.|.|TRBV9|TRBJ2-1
TGTGCCAGCAGCGTGGGAGGTCCCTACAATGAGCAGTTCTTC
CASSVGGPYNEQFF
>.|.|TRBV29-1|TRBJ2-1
TGCAGCGTTGGGTGGCAGGGACTTTACAATGAGCAGTTCTTC
CSVGWQGLYNEQFF
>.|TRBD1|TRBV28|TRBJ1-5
TGTGCCAGCACTAAGGACAGGGGAAATCAGCCCCAGCATTTT
CASTKDRGNQPQHF
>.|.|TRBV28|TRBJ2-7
TGTGCCAGCAGTCCCCGAGCCTCAGGGACACCGGCCGAGCAGTACTTC
CASSPRASGTPAEQYF
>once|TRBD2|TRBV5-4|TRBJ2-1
TGTGCCAGCAGCTTGGGTCCGGGAGGTTTAAATGAGCAGTTCTTC
CASSLGPGGLNEQFF
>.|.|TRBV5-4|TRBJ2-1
TGTGCCAGCAGCTTGCCTGGTACAGGGGGGGACAATGAGCAGTTCTTC
CASSLPGTGGDNEQFF
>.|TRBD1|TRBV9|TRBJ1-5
TGTGCCAGCAGCCCCGGGACAGTAGATAGCAATCAGCCCCAGCATTTT
CASSPGTVDSNQPQHF
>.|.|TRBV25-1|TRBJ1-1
TGTGCCAGCAGTCCACCCTGGGGGGACACTGAAGCTTTCTTT
CASSPPWGDTEAFF
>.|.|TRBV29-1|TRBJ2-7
TGCAGCGCGCGCGGCCTGCGATACGAGCAGTACTTC
CSARGLRYEQYF
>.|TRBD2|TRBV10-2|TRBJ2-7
TGCGCCAGCAGCCCTCGGGCGGGAGGGAATTACGAGCAGTACTTC
CASSPRAGGNYEQYF
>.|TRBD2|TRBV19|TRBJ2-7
TGTGCCAGTCGAAATAGCGGGGAAAGCTCCTACGAGCAGTACTTC
CASRNSGESSYEQYF